The 2 T cell receptor beta chains listed next were all sequenced from one sample in a study of T cells after yellow fever vaccination. A single record per CDR3 protein comes from TCRdb applying MiXCR to the 5' RACE reads. Of a few hundred thousand distinct CDR3 sequences in the sample, around 21% were seen once. The sequencing here drew on PBMCs, taken 15 days after the yellow fever booster vaccination. Receptors were obtained from a man aged 25 to 40 who received the YFV17D yellow fever vaccine.

V and J are TRBV19 and TRBJ2-5; 14 nucleotides line up with TRBD2. J was trimmed by 5 bases and V by 6 bases; bases with no gene match: 20. Germline CDR1 is LNHDA and CDR2 is SQIVND (reference sequence). The CDR3 runs 20 residues. The CDR3 loop reads CASSKPSGTSGRGGSETQYF. CDR3 in DNA: TGTGCCAGTAGCAAGCCTTCCGGGACTAGCGGGAGAGGTGGATCGGAGACCCAGTACTTC. Using reference TRBV19 and TRBJ2-5 for the parts outside the CDR3, the full variable domain is DGGITQSPKYLFRKEGQNVTLSCEQNLNHDAMYWYRQDPGQGLRLIYYSQIVNDFQKGDIAEGYSVSREKKESFPLTVTSAQKNPTAFYLCASSKPSGTSGRGGSETQYFGPGTRLLVL.

This clonotype was recorded at least ten times. This chain joins TRBV3-1 and TRBJ2-3, with D perhaps assigned TRBD1 or TRBD2 (6 bases each). Germline CDR1 and CDR2: LGHDT and YNNKEL (reference sequence). The CDR3 totals 13 residues. Trimming shortened V by 4 bases and J by 4 bases, and 9 bases separated the two germline ends. The chain's CDR3 is CASSLGGSDTQYF. The CDR3 DNA is TGTGCCAGCAGCCTGGGGGGCTCAGATACGCAGTATTTT.